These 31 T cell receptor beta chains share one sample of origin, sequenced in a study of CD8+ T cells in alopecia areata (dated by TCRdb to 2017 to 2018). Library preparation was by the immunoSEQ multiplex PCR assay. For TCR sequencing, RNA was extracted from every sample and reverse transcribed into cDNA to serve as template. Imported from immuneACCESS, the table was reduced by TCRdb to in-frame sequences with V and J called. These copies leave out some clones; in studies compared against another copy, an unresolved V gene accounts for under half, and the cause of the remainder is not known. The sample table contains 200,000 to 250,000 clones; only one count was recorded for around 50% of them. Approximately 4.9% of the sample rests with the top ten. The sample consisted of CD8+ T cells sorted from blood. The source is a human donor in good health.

The CDR3 DNA reads as TGTGCCACCAGCAGAGATGGAGGGAGGGGTCACAATGAGCAGTTCTTC. Translation gives CATSRDGGRGHNEQFF. V is TRBV15 and J is TRBJ2-1, with 7 positions matching TRBD2. This CDR3 has 16 amino acids. Germline lookup yields CDR1 LNHNV and CDR2 YYDKDF (reference sequence). The V gene end was trimmed by 0 bases and the J gene end by 5 bases; junction bases not matched to a gene: 7.

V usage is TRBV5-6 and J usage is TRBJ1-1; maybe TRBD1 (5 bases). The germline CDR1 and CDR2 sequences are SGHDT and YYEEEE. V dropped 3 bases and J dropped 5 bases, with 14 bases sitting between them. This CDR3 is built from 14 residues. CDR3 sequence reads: CASSYRHSATEAFF. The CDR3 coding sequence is TGTGCCAGCAGCTACAGGCACAGTGCGACTGAAGCTTTCTTT.

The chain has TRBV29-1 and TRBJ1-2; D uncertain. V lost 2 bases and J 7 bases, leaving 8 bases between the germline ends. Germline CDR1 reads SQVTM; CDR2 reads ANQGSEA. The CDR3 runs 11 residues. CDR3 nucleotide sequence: TGCAGCGTTGAAAGGTATCCTGGCTACACCTTC. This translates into CSVERYPGYTF. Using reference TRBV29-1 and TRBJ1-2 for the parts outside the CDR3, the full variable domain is SAVISQKPSRDICQRGTSLTIQCQVDSQVTMMFWYRQQPGQSLTLIATANQGSEATYESGFVIDKFPISRPNLTFSTLTVSNMSPEDSSIYLCSVERYPGYTFGSGTRLTVV.

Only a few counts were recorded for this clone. CDR3 amino acids: CAASTGGMNEQFF. As DNA, the CDR3 is TGTGCCGCCTCCACGGGGGGAATGAATGAGCAGTTCTTC. The chain links TRBV9 to TRBJ2-1; 7 bases agree with TRBD2. Germline V gene lookup returns CDR1 SGDLS and CDR2 YYNGEE. This CDR3 has 13 amino acids. V was clipped by 10 bases and J by 7 bases; unmatched bases: 11.

The CDR3 DNA sequence: TGCGCCAGCAGCCCTAGCGGGGTCTACAATGAGCAGTTCTTC. The encoded protein is CASSPSGVYNEQFF. V and J are TRBV5-1 and TRBJ2-1; 9 nucleotides match TRBD2. CDR3 length: 14 amino acids. CDR1 and CDR2 from the germline V gene are SGHRS and YFSETQ. V was pared by 4 bases and J by 3 bases, with 2 bases of the junction left unmatched.

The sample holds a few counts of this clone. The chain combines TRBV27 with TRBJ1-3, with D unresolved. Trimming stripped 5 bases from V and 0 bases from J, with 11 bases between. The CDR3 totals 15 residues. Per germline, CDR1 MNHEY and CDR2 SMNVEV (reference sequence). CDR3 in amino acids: CASSLTEGSGNTIYF. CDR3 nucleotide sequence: TGTGCCAGCAGTCTTACTGAGGGCTCTGGAAACACCATATATTTT.

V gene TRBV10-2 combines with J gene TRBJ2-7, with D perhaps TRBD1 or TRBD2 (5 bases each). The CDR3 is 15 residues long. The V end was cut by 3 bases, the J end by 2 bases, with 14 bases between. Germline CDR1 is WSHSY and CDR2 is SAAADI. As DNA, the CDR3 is TGCGCCAGCAGTGATCCTTGGACGGGGCCCTACGAGCAGTACTTC. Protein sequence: CASSDPWTGPYEQYF.

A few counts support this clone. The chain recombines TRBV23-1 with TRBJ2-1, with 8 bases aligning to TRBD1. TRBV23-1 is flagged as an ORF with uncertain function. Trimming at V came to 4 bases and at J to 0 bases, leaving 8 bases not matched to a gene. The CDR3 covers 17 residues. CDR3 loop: CASSPLGQASSYNEQFF. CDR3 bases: TGCGCCAGCAGTCCCCTGGGACAGGCTAGCTCCTACAATGAGCAGTTCTTC.

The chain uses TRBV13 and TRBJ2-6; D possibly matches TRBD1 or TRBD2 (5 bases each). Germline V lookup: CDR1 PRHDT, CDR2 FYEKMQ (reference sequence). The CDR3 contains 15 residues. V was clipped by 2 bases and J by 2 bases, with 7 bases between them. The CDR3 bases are TGTGCCAGCAGCTTACGAGGGGCTGGGGCCAACGTCCTGACTTTC. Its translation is CASSLRGAGANVLTF.

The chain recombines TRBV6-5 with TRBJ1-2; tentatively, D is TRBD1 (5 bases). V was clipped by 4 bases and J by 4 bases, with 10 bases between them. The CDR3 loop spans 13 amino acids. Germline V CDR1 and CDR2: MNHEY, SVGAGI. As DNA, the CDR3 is TGTGCCAGCAGTTTAGGGACGGTCTATGGCTACACCTTC. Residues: CASSLGTVYGYTF.

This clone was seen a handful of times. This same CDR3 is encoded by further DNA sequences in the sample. Here the CDR3 reads CASSGQESSYEQYF. The CDR3 bases are TGTGCCAGCAGTGGACAGGAGAGCTCCTACGAGCAGTACTTC. The V and J genes are TRBV27 and TRBJ2-7; the match to TRBD1 covers 7 bases. The CDR3 consists of 14 residues. The V gene end was trimmed by 5 bases and the J gene end by 0 bases; junction bases not matched to a gene: 4. Germline CDR1 reads MNHEY; CDR2 reads SMNVEV (reference sequence).

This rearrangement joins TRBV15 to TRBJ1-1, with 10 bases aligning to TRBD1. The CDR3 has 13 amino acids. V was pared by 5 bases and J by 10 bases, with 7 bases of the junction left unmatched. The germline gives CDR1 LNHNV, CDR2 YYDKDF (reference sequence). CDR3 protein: CATSEGQGRLAFF. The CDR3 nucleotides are TGTGCCACCAGCGAGGGACAGGGGCGTTTAGCTTTCTTT.

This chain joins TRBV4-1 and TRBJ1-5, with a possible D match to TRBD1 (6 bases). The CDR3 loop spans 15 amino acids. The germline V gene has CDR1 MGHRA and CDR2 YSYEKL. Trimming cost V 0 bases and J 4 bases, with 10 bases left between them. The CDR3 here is CASSQEAGVNQPQHF. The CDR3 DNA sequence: TGCGCCAGCAGCCAAGAGGCAGGGGTTAATCAGCCCCAGCATTTT.

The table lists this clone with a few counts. This CDR3 reads CASSYSPGREGFF. The DNA of the CDR3 is TGTGCCAGCAGTTACTCCCCCGGGAGGGAGGGTTTCTTT. This chain links TRBV6-6 with TRBJ1-1, with D uncertain. The CDR3 length is 13 residues. Germline-derived CDR1 and CDR2 are MNHNY and SVGAGI (reference sequence). Trimming shortened V by 0 bases and J by 13 bases, and 15 bases separated the two germline ends.

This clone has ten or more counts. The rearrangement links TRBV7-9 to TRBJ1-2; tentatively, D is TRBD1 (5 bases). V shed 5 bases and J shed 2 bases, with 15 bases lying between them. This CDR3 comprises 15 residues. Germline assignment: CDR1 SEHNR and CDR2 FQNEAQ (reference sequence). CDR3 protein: CASSPVGRVNYGYTF. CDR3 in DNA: TGTGCCAGCAGCCCAGTGGGCAGGGTGAACTATGGCTACACCTTC.

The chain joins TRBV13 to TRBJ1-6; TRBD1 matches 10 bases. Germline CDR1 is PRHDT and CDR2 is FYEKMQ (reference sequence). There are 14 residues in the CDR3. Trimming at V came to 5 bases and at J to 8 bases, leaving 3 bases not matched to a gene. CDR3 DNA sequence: TGTGCCAGCAGCCCCGGGACAGGGGATTCACCCCTCCACTTT. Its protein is CASSPGTGDSPLHF.

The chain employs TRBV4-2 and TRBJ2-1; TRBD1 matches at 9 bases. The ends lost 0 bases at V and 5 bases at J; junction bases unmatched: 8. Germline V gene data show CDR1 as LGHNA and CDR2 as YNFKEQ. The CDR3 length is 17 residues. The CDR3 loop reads CASSQEGYRGRDNEQFF. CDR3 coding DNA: TGTGCCAGCAGCCAAGAAGGGTACAGGGGGCGCGACAATGAGCAGTTCTTC.

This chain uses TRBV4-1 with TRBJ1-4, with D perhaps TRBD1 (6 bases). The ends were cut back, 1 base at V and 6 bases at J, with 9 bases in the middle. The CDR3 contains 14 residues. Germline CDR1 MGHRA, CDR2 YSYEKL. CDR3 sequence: CASSQVQGDEKLFF. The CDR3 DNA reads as TGCGCCAGCAGCCAAGTACAGGGTGATGAAAAACTGTTTTTT.

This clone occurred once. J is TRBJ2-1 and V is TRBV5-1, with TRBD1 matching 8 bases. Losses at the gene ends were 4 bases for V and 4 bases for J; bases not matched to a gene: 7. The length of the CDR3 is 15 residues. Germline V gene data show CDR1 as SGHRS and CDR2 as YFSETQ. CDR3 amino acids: CASSPGTGRYNEQFF. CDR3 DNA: TGCGCCAGCAGCCCCGGGACAGGCAGATACAATGAGCAGTTCTTC.

Here the CDR3 reads CASSPPERGPLYGYTF. In nucleotides, the CDR3 is TGTGCCAGCTCACCACCGGAAAGAGGGCCCCTCTATGGCTACACCTTC. The chain carries TRBV18 and TRBJ1-2; D is ambiguous. Looked up from germline, CDR1 is KGHSH and CDR2 is LQKENI. Trimming took off 0 bases at V and 4 bases at J, with 15 bases between the two ends. The CDR3 is 16 residues long.

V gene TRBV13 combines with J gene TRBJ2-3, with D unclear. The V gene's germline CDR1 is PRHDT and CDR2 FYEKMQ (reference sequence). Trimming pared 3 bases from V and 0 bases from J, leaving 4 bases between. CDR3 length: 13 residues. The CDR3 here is CASSFSSTDTQYF. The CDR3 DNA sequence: TGTGCCAGCAGCTTTTCTAGCACAGATACGCAGTATTTT.

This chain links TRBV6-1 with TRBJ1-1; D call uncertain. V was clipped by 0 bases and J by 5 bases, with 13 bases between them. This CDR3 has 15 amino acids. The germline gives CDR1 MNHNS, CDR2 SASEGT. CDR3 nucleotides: TGTGCCAGCAGTGAAGCGCTCTACCGTGGGACTGAAGCTTTCTTT. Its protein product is CASSEALYRGTEAFF.

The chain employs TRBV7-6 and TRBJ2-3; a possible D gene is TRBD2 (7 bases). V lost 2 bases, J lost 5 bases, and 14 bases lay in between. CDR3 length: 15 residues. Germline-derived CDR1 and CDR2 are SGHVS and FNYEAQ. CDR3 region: CASSLYGGRVDTQYF. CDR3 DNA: TGTGCCAGCAGCTTATACGGGGGGCGCGTAGATACGCAGTATTTT.

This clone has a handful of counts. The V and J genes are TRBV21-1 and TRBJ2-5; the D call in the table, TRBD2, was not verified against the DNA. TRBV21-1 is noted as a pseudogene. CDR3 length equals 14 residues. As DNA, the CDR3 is TGTGCCAGCTGGTCACGGGGGGCTGTAGAGACCCAGTACTTC. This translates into CASWSRGAVETQYF.

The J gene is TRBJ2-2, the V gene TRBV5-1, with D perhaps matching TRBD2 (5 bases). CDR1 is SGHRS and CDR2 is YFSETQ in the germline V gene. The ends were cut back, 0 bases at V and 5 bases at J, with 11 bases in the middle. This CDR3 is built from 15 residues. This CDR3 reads CASSLVGEYTGELFF. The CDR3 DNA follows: TGCGCCAGCAGCTTGGTCGGGGAATATACCGGGGAGCTGTTTTTT.

The CDR3 here is CASSQRLADNNEQFF. CDR3 in DNA: TGCGCCAGCAGTCAGCGCCTAGCTGATAACAATGAGCAGTTCTTC. The J gene is TRBJ2-1, the V gene TRBV23-1; possibly TRBD2 for D (5 bases). TRBV23-1 counts as an open reading frame of uncertain function. V dropped 3 bases and J dropped 5 bases, with 14 bases sitting between them. This CDR3 is 15 amino acids long.

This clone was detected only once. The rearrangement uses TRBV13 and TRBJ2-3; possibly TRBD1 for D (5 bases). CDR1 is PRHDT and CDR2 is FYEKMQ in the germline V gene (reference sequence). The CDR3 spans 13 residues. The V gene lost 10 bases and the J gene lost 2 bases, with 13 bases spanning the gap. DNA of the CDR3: TGTGCCACCCGGCAGGGCGTCACAGATACGCAGTATTTT. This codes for CATRQGVTDTQYF.

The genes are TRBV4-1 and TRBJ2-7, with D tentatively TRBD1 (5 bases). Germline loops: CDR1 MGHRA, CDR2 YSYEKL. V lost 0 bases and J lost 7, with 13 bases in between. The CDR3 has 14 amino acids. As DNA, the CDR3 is TGCGCCAGCAGCCAAGATAGGGGCCCATGGGAGCAGTACTTC. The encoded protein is CASSQDRGPWEQYF.

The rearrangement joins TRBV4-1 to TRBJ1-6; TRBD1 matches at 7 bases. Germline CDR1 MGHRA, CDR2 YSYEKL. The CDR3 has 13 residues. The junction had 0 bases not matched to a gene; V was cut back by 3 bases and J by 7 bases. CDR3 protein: CASSQTGNSPLHF. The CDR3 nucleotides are TGCGCCAGCAGCCAGACAGGGAATTCACCCCTCCACTTT.

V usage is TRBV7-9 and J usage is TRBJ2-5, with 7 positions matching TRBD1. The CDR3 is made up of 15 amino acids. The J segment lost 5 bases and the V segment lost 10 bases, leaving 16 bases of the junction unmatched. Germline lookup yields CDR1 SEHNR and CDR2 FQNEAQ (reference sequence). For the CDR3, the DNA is TGTGCCATCCCCCGCCGAGGGGGCGCCCAGGAGACCCAGTACTTC. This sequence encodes CAIPRRGGAQETQYF.

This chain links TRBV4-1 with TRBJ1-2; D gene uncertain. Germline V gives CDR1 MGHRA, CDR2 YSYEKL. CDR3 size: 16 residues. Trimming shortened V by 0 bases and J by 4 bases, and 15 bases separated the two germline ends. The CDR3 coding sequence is TGCGCCAGCAGCCAAGATAATTACGGTGTATTCTATGGCTACACCTTC. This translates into CASSQDNYGVFYGYTF.